What follows is one T cell receptor (beta chain) and its context. V was cut by 8 bases and J by 7 bases, with 20 bases left in between. The germline V gene has CDR1 LNHDA and CDR2 SQIVND (reference sequence). The CDR3 spans 14 residues. This entry is derived from a study of blood T cell repertoires in COVID-19. Here immunoSEQ multiplex PCR was the method, and the copy in TCRdb shows in-frame clones only, minus some. Of about 120,000 clones listed, 70% to 90% are singletons. Input material: peripheral blood. The chain combines TRBV19 with TRBJ1-2, with a tentative D call TRBD1 (6 bases). The clonotype comes from a human donor in a cohort sampled during active COVID-19. The CDR3: CASAALGGPPGYTF. For the CDR3, the DNA is TGTGCCAGTGCCGCGCTTGGGGGCCCGCCTGGCTACACCTTC.